This TCR beta chain was sequenced for a study of PD-1 blockade in classical Hodgkin lymphoma (dated by TCRdb to about 2020). Notes on the research overall: Nivolumab dosing was 3 mg/kg intravenously every 2 weeks, continuing until either disease progression or unacceptable toxicity. The study used CyTOF and TCR beta sequencing to define a peripheral blood immune signature of response to PD-1 blockade in classical Hodgkin lymphoma.

A note on this clone: Its antigen specificity is not known. Per-nucleotide qualities are absent, and no much larger clonotype sits a single base away.

The Qiagen DNeasy kit was used to extract genomic DNA from unsorted PBMCs and from the negatively selected CD4+ and CD8+ fractions. Using primers that anneal to V and J segments, immunoSEQ multiplex PCR amplified the TCR beta CDR3 regions. Amplification bias was minimized using a synthetic immune receptor repertoire, and residual bias was removed computationally after sequencing. The paper's data handling went like this. Repertoire diversity was quantified as the Shannon entropy index using custom Python scripts. Unsorted, CD4+ and CD8+ repertoires were analyzed separately, except for combined analyses in which CD4+ and CD8+ sequences were merged in silico. A clone was considered expanded if an increase in frequency of at least 2-fold after treatment relative to C1D1 was found, and a pseudocount of 0.5 was applied to clones undetected at baseline. Singleton clones were defined as clones with 0 or 1 copy at C1D1, and non-singleton clones were defined as clones with 2 or more copies. Clones expanded in unsorted samples were annotated as CD4+, CD8+ or unknown by matching protein sequences in sorted samples from the same patient. Wilcoxon tests were applied to paired samples to test diversity changes from C1D1 to C4D1. TCRdb took this table from immuneACCESS and kept in-frame rearrangements with V and J called. Such tables lack part of the clones; where checked against another copy, unresolved V genes explain under half of the gap, and the rest is unexplained. V, J and clone size are taken as reported in that table, and D and trimming were inferred from the DNA itself. Recorded for this sample are some 24,000 clones; approximately 65% of them occurred a single time. The ten largest clones add up to 25% to 30% of the sample.

Per the publication, the time point label means: cycle 4 day 1 (C4D1), after 6 weeks of nivolumab. Every trial patient had relapsed after autologous stem cell transplantation, and cohorts A, B and C differed in prior brentuximab vedotin exposure. The trial cohort comprised some 60 patients with relapsed/refractory classical Hodgkin lymphoma whose best overall responses were complete response, partial response or progressive disease. In the multi-cohort phase II CheckMate 205 trial, trial patients received single-agent nivolumab. An independent review committee assessed best overall response using the 2007 International Working Group response criteria. Trial PBMCs were collected immediately before nivolumab initiation (C1D1) and during therapy at cycle 2 day 1 and cycle 4 day 1. Peripheral blood was collected in 8 mL Vacutainer Cell Preparation Tubes, from which PBMCs were isolated by centrifugation and then cryopreserved.

Broad study findings and their caveats: Baseline diversity similar to that of newly diagnosed patients was observed in trial patients achieving complete response, whereas significantly lower diversity was observed in partial responders and progressors. Baseline TCR diversity was reported as lower in newly diagnosed patients than in healthy donors, and lower still in relapsed/refractory patients. By C4D1, a significant rise was seen in CD4+ TCR diversity but not in CD8+ TCR diversity (p=0.0027 vs p=0.16), and the rise was most apparent among complete responders (p=0.02). Only a single clinical trial cohort was studied, and what caused the repertoire differences, possibly disease activity or prior therapy, remained undefined. Lower diversity was observed in patients in whom nivolumab was started less than 1 year after ASCT, and these patients were excluded from later analyses so that confounding by immune reconstitution would be avoided.

The CDR3 has 15 amino acids, counting the end cysteine and phenylalanine. The kept DNA is CDR3 alone, 45 bases in frame from the first base. Here V drops 3 bases and J drops 7 bases, and the junction holds 9 bases not matched to any gene. CDR1 MNHEY and CDR2 SVGAGI were looked up in the germline V gene. The sequencing here drew on peripheral blood mononuclear cells (PBMCs), taken before the fourth cycle of nivolumab. The V and J segments used are TRBV6-5 and TRBJ2-1, and TRBD2 matches 7 of the central bases. The receptor comes from a human donor with classical Hodgkin lymphoma. The DNA reads as follows: TGTGCCAGCAGTTATCCCAGGGAGGGTGTAAATGAGCAGTTCTTC. Translation gives CASSYPREGVNEQFF.